This TCR beta chain was captured by sequencing in a study of OX40 agonist ivuxolimab in advanced cancers. Sequencing was performed with immunoSEQ multiplex PCR; in TCRdb, only in-frame clones are kept and a portion is missing. Of 95,000 to 110,000 clones detected, 91% appear once; the ten largest clones hold approximately 1.1%. This clone came up once. Its antigen is unidentified. Whole-study results and caveats: Clonal expansion among partial responders at 0.1-3.0 mg/kg ranked near the lowest. The investigators did not determine what antigen specificity the expanded peripheral T cells had.

Specimen: CD4+ or CD8+ T cells sorted from blood, collected in a trial of the OX40 agonist ivuxolimab. This TCR derives from an adult with an advanced solid tumor such as melanoma, head and neck, liver or kidney cancer.

In DNA form, the CDR3 reads TGTGCCAGCAGGGGACAGGGAGGACAGCCCCAGCATTTT. This codes for CASRGQGGQPQHF. The V call is TRBV6-1, the J call TRBJ1-5, with TRBD1 identical over 9 bases. Germline trimming cut 6 bases from V and 7 bases from J; bases unmatched to any gene: 4. CDR1 is MNHNS, CDR2 SASEGT, per germline. The CDR3 is made up of 13 amino acids.